This T cell receptor beta chain is from a study of shared clonotypes between healthy human individuals. CD4+ cells underwent separation, giving CD45RA+ naive and CD45RA-negative memory subsets. Study-level findings and limits: At large depth, rarefaction still showed sorted-subset sequencing to be incomplete.

Profiled with immunoSEQ multiplex PCR; TCRdb holds only in-frame clones, not every one. Among some 650,000 clones listed, about 97% were seen once. As to this clone: Its antigen is currently unknown.

This TCR came from a woman in her twenties or thirties in good health. The material sequenced was naive CD4+ T cells sorted from blood. The subset is: CD45RA+ positively selected.

The CDR3 DNA reads TGCAGCTACTTACCAACAGGGAACACTGAAGCTTTCTTT. Translated, it gives CSYLPTGNTEAFF. The chain is built from TRBV29-1 and TRBJ1-1, with D perhaps TRBD1 (5 bases). The V gene lost 8 bases and the J gene lost 1 base, with 14 bases spanning the gap. Per the germline V gene, CDR1 is SQVTM and CDR2 is ANQGSEA. The CDR3 is 13 amino acids.